The 32 T cell receptor beta chains below all came from one sample that was sequenced in a study of T-cell memory formation after mild COVID-19. TCRdb called the 5' RACE reads again in MiXCR, with one record for every CDR3 protein. Among about 260,000 distinct CDR3 sequences listed, about a sixth were seen once. Material for sequencing was PBMCs or a T cell subset sorted from them (not recorded which). The source of these receptors is a man younger than 35 who had mild COVID-19 (a few samples of this study predate the infection). Cell type and time point are not known.

This clonotype was seen more than once but under ten times. The J gene is TRBJ1-1, the V gene TRBV7-6, with 11 positions matching TRBD1. Germline values: CDR1 SGHVS, CDR2 FNYEAQ. The ends lost 3 bases at V and 3 bases at J; junction bases unmatched: 6. The CDR3 runs 16 residues. The CDR3 coding sequence is TGTGCCAGCAGCTTGGACAGGGGGCAGATCGACACTGAAGCTTTCTTT. This gives the protein CASSLDRGQIDTEAFF.

This clonotype was found many times. This chain uses TRBV20-1 with TRBJ1-5, with D perhaps matching TRBD1 (6 bases). Germline assignment: CDR1 DFQATT and CDR2 SNEGSKA (reference sequence). The CDR3 contains 14 residues. Trimming took 1 base from V and 4 from J, leaving 11 bases between them. CDR3 nucleotide sequence: TGCAGTGCTAGAGCCCTCCAGGGGAATCAGCCCCAGCATTTT. Translation: CSARALQGNQPQHF.

The chain carries TRBV7-6 and TRBJ2-5; the D call may be TRBD1 or TRBD2 (5 bases each). Germline CDR1 is SGHVS and CDR2 is FNYEAQ. The CDR3 has 13 residues. The ends were cut back, 4 bases at V and 3 bases at J, with 9 bases in the middle. CDR3 DNA sequence: TGTGCCAGCAGCTCGGGACCGAAAGAGACCCAGTACTTC. Its protein is CASSSGPKETQYF.

This chain connects TRBV5-5 to TRBJ2-1; TRBD2 is a possible D gene (5 bases). CDR1 and CDR2 from the germline V gene are SGHKS and YYEKEE (reference sequence). V lost 1 base, J lost 0 bases, and 11 bases lay in between. The CDR3 contains 16 residues. CDR3 coding DNA: TGTGCCAGCAGCTTGCGAGACTACAGCTCCTACAATGAGCAGTTCTTC. This sequence encodes CASSLRDYSSYNEQFF.

The chain joins TRBV6-5 to TRBJ1-1; D unclear. This CDR3 has 15 amino acids. Germline V CDR1 and CDR2: MNHEY, SVGAGI. V was trimmed by 0 bases and J by 1 base, leaving 9 bases between them. The CDR3 nucleotides read TGTGCCAGCAGTTACTCAATCTCCCAGAACACTGAAGCTTTCTTT. It encodes CASSYSISQNTEAFF.

This clonotype has a handful of counts. The chain uses TRBV7-6 and TRBJ2-5, with D unclear. The germline V gene encodes CDR1 SGHVS and CDR2 FNYEAQ. The CDR3 loop spans 12 amino acids. The V end lost 5 bases, the J end lost 1 base, and 5 bases lay between the germline ends. CDR3 in DNA: TGTGCCAGCAGCAACAGCCAAGAGACCCAGTACTTC. Residues: CASSNSQETQYF. The whole variable domain, remainder taken from reference TRBV7-6 and TRBJ2-5, is GAGVSQSPRYKVTKRGQDVALRCDPISGHVSLYWYRQALGQGPEFLTYFNYEAQQDKSGLPNDRFSAERPEGSISTLTIQRTEQRDSAMYRCASSNSQETQYFGPGTRLLVL.

The chain joins TRBV29-1 to TRBJ1-2; 7 bases align to TRBD1. The CDR3 has 14 amino acids. From germline, CDR1 is SQVTM and CDR2 ANQGSEA. The J segment lost 5 bases and the V segment lost 5 bases, leaving 11 bases of the junction unmatched. This CDR3 is CSVITGTVPYGYTF. CDR3 nucleotide sequence: TGCAGCGTTATCACCGGGACAGTGCCTTATGGCTACACCTTC.

A few counts support this clonotype. The chain employs TRBV24-1 and TRBJ2-5; TRBD2 agrees at 10 bases. CDR3 length: 17 amino acids. V was pared by 3 bases and J by 1 base, with 7 bases of the junction left unmatched. In germline, CDR1 is KGHDR, CDR2 SFDVKD. CDR3 sequence (DNA): TGTGCCACCAGTGATCACCTTAGGACTAGCGGCCAAGAGACCCAGTACTTC. Its protein is CATSDHLRTSGQETQYF.

The genes are TRBV5-6 and TRBJ1-2, with D possibly TRBD1 on 5 matching bases. This CDR3 contains 14 residues. V shed 3 bases and J shed 3 bases, with 12 bases lying between them. CDR1 SGHDT and CDR2 YYEEEE come from the germline V gene. The CDR3 region has the DNA TGTGCCAGCAGCTGGGGACCTGGGGACTATGGCTACACCTTC. This translates into CASSWGPGDYGYTF.

There are many counts of this clonotype. The chain links TRBV7-6 to TRBJ2-7; D unclear. Germline V CDR1 and CDR2: SGHVS, FNYEAQ. This CDR3 has 13 amino acids. V lost 5 bases and J 0 bases, leaving 8 bases between the germline ends. CDR3 region: CASSPPGSYEQYF. The DNA for the CDR3 is TGTGCCAGCAGCCCCCCCGGCTCCTACGAGCAGTACTTC.

The V call is TRBV12-3 or TRBV12-4, the J call TRBJ2-7; D may match TRBD1 or TRBD2 (5 bases each). Between the trimmed V and J ends, which lost 5 bases and 3 bases, there was a span of 14 bases. The CDR3 is 14 amino acids. This CDR3 is CASSPGDGLYEQYF. CDR3 coding DNA: TGTGCCAGCAGTCCTGGGGACGGTCTCTACGAGCAGTACTTC.

The DNA for the CDR3 is TGTGCCAGCAGTAAGGACACCCAAGGATGGGAGCTGTTTTTT. This codes for CASSKDTQGWELFF. V and J are TRBV6-1 and TRBJ2-2; TRBD1 is a possible D gene (5 bases). From germline, CDR1 is MNHNS and CDR2 SASEGT. This CDR3 has 14 amino acids. Trimming left V 5 bases short and J 9 bases short, with 16 bases between.

In its sample, this clonotype was seen a few times. The chain carries TRBV13 and TRBJ2-4; the D is unclear. This CDR3 comprises 14 residues. Trimming took off 2 bases at V and 10 bases at J, with 15 bases between the two ends. Germline-derived CDR1 and CDR2 are PRHDT and FYEKMQ (reference sequence). CDR3 in DNA: TGTGCCAGCAGCTTACAACATCATGATGGGATTCAGTACTTC. It codes for CASSLQHHDGIQYF. Full variable domain (missing parts from reference TRBV13 and TRBJ2-4): AAGVIQSPRHLIKEKRETATLKCYPIPRHDTVYWYQQGPGQDPQFLISFYEKMQSDKGSIPDRFSAQQFSDYHSELNMSSLELGDSALYFCASSLQHHDGIQYFGAGTRLSVL.

At least ten counts were recorded for this clonotype. This chain connects TRBV28 to TRBJ1-5; D possibly corresponds to TRBD1 (5 bases). This CDR3 is built from 15 residues. Trimming shortened V by 5 bases and J by 4 bases, and 15 bases separated the two germline ends. Germline values: CDR1 MDHEN, CDR2 SYDVKM. CDR3 in DNA: TGTGCCAGCAGTGATCTAGCTGGGGCGAATCAGCCCCAGCATTTT. Its translation: CASSDLAGANQPQHF.

The sample holds a few counts of this clonotype. The gene calls are TRBV4-1 and TRBJ2-3; tentative D call: TRBD1 (6 bases). Between the trimmed V and J ends, which lost 3 bases and 0 bases, there was a span of 10 bases. CDR3 size: 15 residues. Looked up from germline, CDR1 is MGHRA and CDR2 is YSYEKL. The CDR3 nucleotides read TGCGCCAGCAGCCATCGACAGGCCAGCACAGATACGCAGTATTTT. This translates into CASSHRQASTDTQYF.

In its sample, this clonotype was seen a few times. The J gene is TRBJ1-1, the V gene TRBV6-5; maybe TRBD1 (5 bases). This CDR3 comprises 13 residues. Germline V gives CDR1 MNHEY, CDR2 SVGAGI. V was pared by 1 base and J by 4 bases, with 7 bases between. The CDR3: CASSYFGGTEAFF. The CDR3 nucleotides read TGTGCCAGCAGTTACTTCGGGGGCACTGAAGCTTTCTTT.

This clonotype showed up many times. V usage is TRBV6-2 or TRBV6-3 and J usage is TRBJ2-1; tentative D call: TRBD1 (7 bases). Trimming removed 6 bases at V and 4 bases at J, with 16 bases between. The CDR3 has 15 residues. Germline CDR1 and CDR2: MNHEY and SVGEGT. In DNA, the CDR3 is TGTGCCAGCAGCCGTGCGGGACAGACTTACAATGAGCAGTTCTTC. Translating gives CASSRAGQTYNEQFF.

The chain combines TRBV12-3 or TRBV12-4 with TRBJ2-5; 10 bases agree with TRBD2. This CDR3 contains 12 residues. V lost 10 bases and J lost 6; bases outside the gene matches: 5. CDR3 nucleotide sequence: TGTGCCACCAGCGGGGGGGCGAAGACCCAGTACTTC. Residues: CATSGGAKTQYF.

This clonotype was found many times. The chain couples TRBV7-3 to TRBJ2-1, with D tentatively TRBD2 (6 bases). Trimming shortened V by 5 bases and J by 3 bases, and 17 bases separated the two germline ends. The CDR3 runs to 16 residues. The germline gives CDR1 SGHTA, CDR2 FQGTGA. Here the CDR3 DNA reads TGTGCCAGCAGCCCTTATCGGACTACCCTCTACAATGAGCAGTTCTTC. Translating gives CASSPYRTTLYNEQFF.

This clonotype was recorded a few times. The chain employs TRBV20-1 and TRBJ2-2, with D tentatively TRBD1 (6 bases). This CDR3 is built from 17 residues. V was cut by 0 bases and J by 5 bases, with 19 bases left in between. Germline assignment: CDR1 DFQATT and CDR2 SNEGSKA (reference sequence). The CDR3 DNA reads TGCAGTGCTAGAGATCGAATAGTGGGGGCGTTGACCGGGGAGCTGTTTTTT. Its protein is CSARDRIVGALTGELFF.

The chain uses TRBV7-2 and TRBJ1-2; D is unresolved. The CDR3 runs to 14 residues. CDR1 is SGHTA, CDR2 FQGNSA, per germline. Trimming pared 1 base from V and 7 bases from J, leaving 13 bases between. The CDR3 spells CASSLDPGFGGYTF. The CDR3 region has the DNA TGTGCCAGCAGCTTAGATCCGGGATTTGGTGGCTACACCTTC.

This clonotype was counted a few times. The J gene is TRBJ1-5, the V gene TRBV28; D is undetermined. The CDR3 consists of 14 residues. V was pared by 7 bases and J by 4 bases, with 14 bases between. Germline assignment: CDR1 MDHEN and CDR2 SYDVKM. CDR3 sequence: CASNGGWVNQPQHF. Here the CDR3 DNA reads TGTGCCAGCAATGGCGGGTGGGTGAATCAGCCCCAGCATTTT.

CDR3 coding DNA: TGTGCCAGCAGTTCGGACAGAGGCACCTACACCTTC. Its translation: CASSSDRGTYTF. The chain has TRBV11-2 and TRBJ1-2; D perhaps matches TRBD1 (6 bases). V was shortened by 6 bases and J by 10 bases, with 15 bases between the two germline ends. CDR1 and CDR2 from the germline V gene are SGHAT and FQNNGV. This CDR3 is 12 amino acids long. Together with reference TRBV11-2 and TRBJ1-2, the CDR3 gives the full variable domain: EAGVAQSPRYKIIEKRQSVAFWCNPISGHATLYWYQQILGQGPKLLIQFQNNGVVDDSQLPKDRFSAERLKGVDSTLKIQPAKLEDSAVYLCASSSDRGTYTFGSGTRLTVV.

The chain is built from TRBV4-3 and TRBJ1-5, with 7 bases that match TRBD1. V was pared by 1 base and J by 7 bases, with 7 bases of the junction left unmatched. The CDR3 contains 15 residues. Germline CDR1 and CDR2: LGHNA and YSLEER. The CDR3 nucleotides are TGCGCCAGCAGCCAAGCTATGACAGGGAACCAGCCCCAGCATTTT. This encodes CASSQAMTGNQPQHF.

This sequence joins TRBV19 and TRBJ2-3; either TRBD1 or TRBD2 may fit D (5 bases each). Germline V gene lookup returns CDR1 LNHDA and CDR2 SQIVND (reference sequence). CDR3 size: 13 residues. Trimming stripped 7 bases from V and 3 bases from J, with 11 bases between. CDR3 bases: TGTGCCAGTAAGGCAGGGACGACAGATACGCAGTATTTT. As protein: CASKAGTTDTQYF.

This clonotype was found a few times. The chain carries TRBV7-2 and TRBJ2-5; D unresolved. Trimming shortened V by 5 bases and J by 2 bases, and 12 bases separated the two germline ends. The CDR3 contains 14 residues. Germline loops: CDR1 SGHTA, CDR2 FQGNSA. CDR3 protein: CASSLRTGQETQYF. The CDR3 DNA sequence: TGTGCCAGCAGCCTGCGGACGGGTCAAGAGACCCAGTACTTC.

This clonotype showed up just a few times. The chain recombines TRBV5-1 with TRBJ2-4, with TRBD2 as a possible D gene (5 bases). Germline CDR1 SGHRS, CDR2 YFSETQ. The CDR3 sequence is 13 residues long. V lost 5 bases to trimming and J lost 8 bases, with 14 bases between them. The CDR3 spells CASRRAAADIQYF. The CDR3, as DNA: TGCGCCAGCAGAAGGGCAGCAGCGGACATTCAGTACTTC.

In this sample, this clonotype turned up a few times. The V and J genes are TRBV10-2 and TRBJ2-2, with D possibly matching TRBD2 (7 bases). The germline V gene encodes CDR1 WSHSY and CDR2 SAAADI. This CDR3 is 14 amino acids long. The V and J ends lost 4 bases and 9 bases respectively, with 15 bases between them. The CDR3 region is CASSGEGEGRELFF. CDR3 nucleotides: TGCGCCAGCAGTGGGGAGGGGGAAGGCCGGGAGCTGTTTTTT.

This clonotype was observed a few times. The chain links TRBV5-5 to TRBJ2-1; D is unclear. The CDR3 is made up of 13 amino acids. Between the trimmed V and J ends, which lost 1 base and 8 bases, there was a span of 10 bases. Germline V CDR1 and CDR2: SGHKS, YYEKEE (reference sequence). The DNA for the CDR3 is TGTGCCAGCAGCTTGCTCAGAGCCCATGAGCAGTTCTTC. Its protein product is CASSLLRAHEQFF.

This clonotype was counted many times. The J gene is TRBJ2-1, the V gene TRBV5-4, with 7 bases aligning to TRBD1. This CDR3 is 15 amino acids long. The V gene end was trimmed by 0 bases and the J gene end by 3 bases; junction bases not matched to a gene: 3. Per germline, CDR1 SGHNT and CDR2 YYREEE (reference sequence). The CDR3 region is CASSLGTGDYNEQFF. DNA of the CDR3: TGTGCCAGCAGCTTGGGTACAGGGGACTACAATGAGCAGTTCTTC.

V and J are TRBV27 and TRBJ2-3; a weak D match, TRBD2 (5 bases). CDR3 size: 14 residues. V lost 3 bases, J lost 2 bases, and 9 bases lay in between. The germline V gene has CDR1 MNHEY and CDR2 SMNVEV (reference sequence). The CDR3 DNA sequence: TGTGCCAGCAGTTTCAAAGCGGCCACAGATACGCAGTATTTT. It codes for CASSFKAATDTQYF.

This clonotype turned up a few times. V is TRBV7-2 and J is TRBJ2-5; the match to TRBD2 covers 8 bases. The V gene end was trimmed by 5 bases and the J gene end by 5 bases; junction bases not matched to a gene: 4. The CDR3 has 13 amino acids. Germline CDR1 is SGHTA and CDR2 is FQGNSA. CDR3 sequence (DNA): TGTGCCAGCAGCGCCGAGCGGGGGGAGACCCAGTACTTC. Amino acids: CASSAERGETQYF.